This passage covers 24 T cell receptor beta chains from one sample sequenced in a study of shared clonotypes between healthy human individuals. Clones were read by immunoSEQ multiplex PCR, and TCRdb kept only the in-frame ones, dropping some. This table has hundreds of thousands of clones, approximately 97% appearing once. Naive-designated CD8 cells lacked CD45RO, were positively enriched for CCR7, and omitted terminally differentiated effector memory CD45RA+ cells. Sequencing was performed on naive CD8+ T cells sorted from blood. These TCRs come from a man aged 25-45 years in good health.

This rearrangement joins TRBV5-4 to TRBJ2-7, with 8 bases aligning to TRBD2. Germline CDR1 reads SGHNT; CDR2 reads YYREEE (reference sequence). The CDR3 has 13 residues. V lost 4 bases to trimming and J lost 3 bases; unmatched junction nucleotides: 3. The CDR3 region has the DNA TGTGCCAGCAGCCAGGGACTAGGCTACGAGCAGTACTTC. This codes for CASSQGLGYEQYF.

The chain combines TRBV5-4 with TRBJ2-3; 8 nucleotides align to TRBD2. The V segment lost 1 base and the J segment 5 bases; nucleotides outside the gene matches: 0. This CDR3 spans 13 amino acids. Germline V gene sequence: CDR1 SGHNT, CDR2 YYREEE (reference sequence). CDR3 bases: TGTGCCAGCAGCTTGCGGGGGGGAGATACGCAGTATTTT. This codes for CASSLRGGDTQYF.

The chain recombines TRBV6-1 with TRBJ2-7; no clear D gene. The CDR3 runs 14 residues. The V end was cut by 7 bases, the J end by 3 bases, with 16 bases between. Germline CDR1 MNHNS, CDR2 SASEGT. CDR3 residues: CASMSHSLVYEQYF. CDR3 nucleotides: TGTGCCAGCATGTCTCACAGCCTCGTCTACGAGCAGTACTTC.

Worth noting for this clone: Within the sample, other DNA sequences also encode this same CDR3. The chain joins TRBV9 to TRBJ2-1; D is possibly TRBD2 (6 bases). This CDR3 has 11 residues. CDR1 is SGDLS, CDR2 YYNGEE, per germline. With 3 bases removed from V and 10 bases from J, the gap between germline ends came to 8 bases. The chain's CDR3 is CASSAAGEQFF. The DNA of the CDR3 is TGTGCCAGCAGCGCCGCGGGAGAGCAGTTCTTC.

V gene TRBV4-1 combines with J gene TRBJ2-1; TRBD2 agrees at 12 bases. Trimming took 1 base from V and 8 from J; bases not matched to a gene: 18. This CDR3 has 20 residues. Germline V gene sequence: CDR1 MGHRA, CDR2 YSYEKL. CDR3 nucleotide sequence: TGCGCCAGCAGCCAAGTTTGGACTAGCGGGGAGGAATGGTATACTTATGAGCAGTTCTTC. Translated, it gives CASSQVWTSGEEWYTYEQFF.

The CDR3 region is CASSWGLSADTQYF. CDR3 in DNA: TGTGCCAGCAGCTGGGGACTAAGCGCGGATACGCAGTATTTT. V and J are TRBV7-8 and TRBJ2-3, with TRBD2 matching over 7 bases. V trimming: 4 bases; J trimming: 6 bases; junction bases outside the gene matches: 7. The CDR3 totals 14 residues. Per germline, CDR1 SGHVS and CDR2 FQNEAQ.

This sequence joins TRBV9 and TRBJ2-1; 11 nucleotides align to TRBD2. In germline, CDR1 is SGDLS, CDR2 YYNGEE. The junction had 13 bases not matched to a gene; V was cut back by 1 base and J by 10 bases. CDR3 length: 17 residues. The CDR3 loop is CASSVNPVASGRMEQFF. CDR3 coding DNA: TGTGCCAGCAGCGTAAACCCCGTCGCTAGCGGGAGGATGGAGCAGTTCTTC.

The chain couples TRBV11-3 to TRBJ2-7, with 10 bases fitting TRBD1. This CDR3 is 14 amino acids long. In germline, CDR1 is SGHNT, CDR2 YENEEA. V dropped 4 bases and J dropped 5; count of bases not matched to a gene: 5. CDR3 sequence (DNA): TGTGCCAGCAGCTCCGGACAGGGGGAGGACGAGCAGTACTTC. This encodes CASSSGQGEDEQYF.

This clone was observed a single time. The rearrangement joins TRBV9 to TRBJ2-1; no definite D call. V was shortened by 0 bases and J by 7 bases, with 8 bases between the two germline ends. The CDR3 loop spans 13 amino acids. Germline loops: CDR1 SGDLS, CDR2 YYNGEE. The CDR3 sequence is CASSVGFLNEQFF. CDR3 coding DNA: TGTGCCAGCAGCGTAGGCTTTCTGAATGAGCAGTTCTTC.

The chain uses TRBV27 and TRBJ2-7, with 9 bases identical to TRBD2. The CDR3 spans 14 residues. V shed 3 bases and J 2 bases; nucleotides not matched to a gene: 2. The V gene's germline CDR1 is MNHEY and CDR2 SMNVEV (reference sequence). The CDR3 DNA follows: TGTGCCAGCAGTTTGACTAGCGGCCCCTACGAGCAGTACTTC. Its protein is CASSLTSGPYEQYF.

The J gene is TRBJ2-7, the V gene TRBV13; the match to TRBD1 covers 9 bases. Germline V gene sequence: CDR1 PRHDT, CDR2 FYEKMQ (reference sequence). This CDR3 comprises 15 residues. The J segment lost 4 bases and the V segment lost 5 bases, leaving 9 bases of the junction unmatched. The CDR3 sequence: CASSLRQGVRYEQYF. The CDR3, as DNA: TGTGCCAGCAGCCTCCGACAGGGGGTAAGGTACGAGCAGTACTTC.

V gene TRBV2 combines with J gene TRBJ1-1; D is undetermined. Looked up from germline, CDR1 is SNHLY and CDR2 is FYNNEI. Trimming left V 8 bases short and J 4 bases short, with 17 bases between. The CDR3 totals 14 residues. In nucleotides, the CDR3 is TGTGCCAGCCAGGTTCGAGAAAAAATCACTGAAGCTTTCTTT. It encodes CASQVREKITEAFF.

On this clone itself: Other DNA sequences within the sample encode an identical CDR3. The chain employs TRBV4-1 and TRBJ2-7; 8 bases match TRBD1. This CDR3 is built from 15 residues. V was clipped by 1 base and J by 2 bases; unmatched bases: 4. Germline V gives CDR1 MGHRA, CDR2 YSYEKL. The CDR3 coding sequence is TGCGCCAGCAGCCAAGTCGGACAGGGACCCTACGAGCAGTACTTC. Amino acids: CASSQVGQGPYEQYF.

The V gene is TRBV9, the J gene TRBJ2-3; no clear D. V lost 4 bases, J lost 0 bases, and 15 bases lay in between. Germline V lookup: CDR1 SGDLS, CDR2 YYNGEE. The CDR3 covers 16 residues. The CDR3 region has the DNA TGTGCCAGCAGCCTAACAGAGGTATCTAGCACAGATACGCAGTATTTT. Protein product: CASSLTEVSSTDTQYF.

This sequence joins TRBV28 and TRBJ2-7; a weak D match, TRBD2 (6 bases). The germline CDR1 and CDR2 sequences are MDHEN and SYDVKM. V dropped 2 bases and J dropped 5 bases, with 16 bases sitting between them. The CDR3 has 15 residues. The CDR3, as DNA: TGTGCCAGCAGTTTACTAGGAGGGAATAGCGACGAGCAGTACTTC. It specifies CASSLLGGNSDEQYF.

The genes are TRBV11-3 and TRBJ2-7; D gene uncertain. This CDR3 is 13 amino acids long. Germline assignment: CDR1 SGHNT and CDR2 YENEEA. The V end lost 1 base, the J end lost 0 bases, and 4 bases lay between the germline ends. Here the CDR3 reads CASSLGVSYEQYF. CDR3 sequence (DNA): TGTGCCAGCAGCTTAGGGGTCTCCTACGAGCAGTACTTC. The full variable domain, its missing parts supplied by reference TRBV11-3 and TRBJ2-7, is EAGVVQSPRYKIIEKKQPVAFWCNPISGHNTLYWYLQNLGQGPELLIRYENEEAVDDSQLPKDRFSAERLKGVDSTLKIQPAELGDSAVYLCASSLGVSYEQYFGPGTRLTVT.

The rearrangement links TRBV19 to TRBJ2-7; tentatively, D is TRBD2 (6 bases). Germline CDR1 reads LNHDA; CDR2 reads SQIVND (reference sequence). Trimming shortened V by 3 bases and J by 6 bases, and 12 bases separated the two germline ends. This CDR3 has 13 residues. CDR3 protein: CASSILGGAEQYF. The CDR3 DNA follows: TGTGCCAGTAGTATCCTGGGGGGTGCCGAGCAGTACTTC.

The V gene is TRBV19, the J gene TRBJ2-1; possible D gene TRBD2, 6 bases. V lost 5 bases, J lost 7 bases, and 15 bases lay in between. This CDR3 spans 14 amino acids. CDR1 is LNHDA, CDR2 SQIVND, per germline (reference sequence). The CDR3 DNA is TGTGCCAGTAGTTGGCGGGGAAGCCGGAATGAGCAGTTCTTC. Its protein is CASSWRGSRNEQFF.

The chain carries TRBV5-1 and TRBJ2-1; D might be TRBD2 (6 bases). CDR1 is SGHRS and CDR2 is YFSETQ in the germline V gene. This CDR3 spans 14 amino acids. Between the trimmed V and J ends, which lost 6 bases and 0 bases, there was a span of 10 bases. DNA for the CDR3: TGCGCCAGCACCTACGGGAGCTCCTACAATGAGCAGTTCTTC. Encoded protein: CASTYGSSYNEQFF.

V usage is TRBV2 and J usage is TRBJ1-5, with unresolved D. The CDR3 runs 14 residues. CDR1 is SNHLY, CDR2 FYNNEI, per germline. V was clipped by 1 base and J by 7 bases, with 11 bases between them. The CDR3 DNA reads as TGTGCCAGCAGTGAAGGTCAGGCGGGGCAGCCCCAGCATTTT. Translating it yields CASSEGQAGQPQHF.

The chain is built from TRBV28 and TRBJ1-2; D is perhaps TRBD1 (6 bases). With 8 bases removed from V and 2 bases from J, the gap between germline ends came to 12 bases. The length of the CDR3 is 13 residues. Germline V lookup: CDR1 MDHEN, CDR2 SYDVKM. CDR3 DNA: TGTGCCAGCGGACAACAGGGCAACTATGGCTACACCTTC. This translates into CASGQQGNYGYTF.

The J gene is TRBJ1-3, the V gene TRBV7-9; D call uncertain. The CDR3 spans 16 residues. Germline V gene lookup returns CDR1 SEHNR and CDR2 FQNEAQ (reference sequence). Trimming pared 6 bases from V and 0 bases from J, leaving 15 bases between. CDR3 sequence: CASRPRADSSGNTIYF. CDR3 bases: TGTGCCAGCAGACCACGGGCTGATAGCTCTGGAAACACCATATATTTT.

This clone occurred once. This CDR3 is CASSQDNSGGLVNEQFF. CDR3 nucleotide sequence: TGCGCCAGCAGCCAAGATAACTCGGGAGGACTAGTAAATGAGCAGTTCTTC. The V call is TRBV4-1, the J call TRBJ2-1, with 7 bases aligning to TRBD2. The CDR3 has 17 amino acids. Unmatched junction bases numbered 12, after V lost 0 bases and J lost 7 bases. Germline loops: CDR1 MGHRA, CDR2 YSYEKL.

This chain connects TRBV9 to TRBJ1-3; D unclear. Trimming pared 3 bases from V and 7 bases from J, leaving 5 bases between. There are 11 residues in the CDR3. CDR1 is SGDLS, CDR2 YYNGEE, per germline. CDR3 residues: CASSASNTIYF. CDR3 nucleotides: TGTGCCAGCAGCGCCAGTAACACCATATATTTT.